The rows below give T cell receptor beta chains drawn from one sample of a study of vaccination and CD4 T cells after COVID-19. TCRdb redid the calling of the PCR reads with MiXCR, one entry per CDR3 protein. There are fewer than 25,000 distinct CDR3 sequences in the sample; around 39% occur only once, and around a sixth lies in the top ten. No cognate antigen is known for these TCRs. The sequencing here drew on CD4+ T cells from blood, cultured in vitro, taken before SARS-CoV-2 vaccination. The receptors were sampled from a human donor who received a COVID-19 vaccine. The CDR3 runs from the conserved cysteine through the conserved F or W. The order of the fields is V gene, J gene, CDR3 protein.

V: TRBV25-1
J: TRBJ2-7
CDR3: CASSAYRNSHEQYF

V: TRBV5-1
J: TRBJ1-1
CDR3: CASSLDLAGLGTEAFF

V: TRBV7-9
J: TRBJ1-5
CDR3: CASSLGPGAEQPQHF

V: TRBV30
J: TRBJ1-2
CDR3: CAWSVRRDYGYTF

V: TRBV25-1
J: TRBJ2-2
CDR3: CASSRLAATGELFF

V: TRBV7-2
J: TRBJ2-5
CDR3: CASSRVRGEETQYF

V: TRBV24-1
J: TRBJ2-6
CDR3: CATSANQGEAFGANVLTF

V: TRBV5-1
J: TRBJ2-7
CDR3: CASSLLVGDLYEQYF

V: TRBV7-2
J: TRBJ1-1
CDR3: CASSTRQGLSTEAFF

V: TRBV24-1
J: TRBJ1-2
CDR3: CATSDSGQLYGYTF

V: TRBV11-2
J: TRBJ2-3
CDR3: CASSRSYPSGGGADTQYF

V: TRBV6-2/TRBV6-3
J: TRBJ1-2
CDR3: CASSSGQSFNYGYTF

V: TRBV7-8
J: TRBJ1-4
CDR3: CASSLVQGSEKLFF

V: TRBV11-3
J: TRBJ2-7
CDR3: CASSLGRGTSSYEQYF

V: TRBV7-9
J: TRBJ1-5
CDR3: CASSLTGRDNQPQHF

V: TRBV12-3/TRBV12-4
J: TRBJ1-2
CDR3: CASIRRDRRAFNYGYTF

V: TRBV28
J: TRBJ1-3
CDR3: CASSLSRLGGSNTIYF

V: TRBV24-1
J: TRBJ2-3
CDR3: CATSDPGTSVQDTQYF

V: TRBV7-9
J: TRBJ1-1
CDR3: CASSLGNGPNTEAFF

V: TRBV7-2
J: TRBJ2-5
CDR3: CASSLTSGDQGWYF

V: TRBV7-8
J: TRBJ2-5
CDR3: CASSSPSARETQYF

V: TRBV24-1
J: TRBJ2-1
CDR3: CATSERLGTTLFSYNEQFF

V: TRBV7-9
J: TRBJ2-6
CDR3: CASSSWTGDYSGANVLTF

V: TRBV7-6
J: TRBJ2-2
CDR3: CASSLTTGELFF

V: TRBV7-9
J: TRBJ2-5
CDR3: CASSPGTSGRETQYF

V: TRBV10-3
J: TRBJ2-2
CDR3: CAISPTALGAGELFF

V: TRBV30
J: TRBJ1-2
CDR3: CASHRGTNYGYTF

V: TRBV6-5
J: TRBJ2-7
CDR3: CASSSRGQGPPYEQYF

V: TRBV29-1
J: TRBJ2-3
CDR3: CSVWTASTDTQYF

V: TRBV28
J: TRBJ2-3
CDR3: CASKKYLGNTQYF

V: TRBV10-3
J: TRBJ2-5
CDR3: CAISDASGGGRTQYF

V: TRBV19
J: TRBJ1-1
CDR3: CASSMTLSNTEAFF

V: TRBV19
J: TRBJ1-1
CDR3: CASSIGRGWTEAFF

V: TRBV20-1
J: TRBJ2-5
CDR3: CSAILRAGGVETQYF

V: TRBV6-1
J: TRBJ2-6
CDR3: CASSELSSGANVLTF

V: TRBV7-8
J: TRBJ1-1
CDR3: CASSFVRSPLLEAFF

V: TRBV5-1
J: TRBJ1-6
CDR3: CASSFRGDSPLHF

V: TRBV19
J: TRBJ1-2
CDR3: CASSLRRTGGYGYTF

V: TRBV10-3
J: TRBJ1-5
CDR3: CAISGQYNQPQHF

V: TRBV7-8
J: TRBJ1-1
CDR3: CASSLAPQGNTEAFF

V: TRBV5-6
J: TRBJ1-1
CDR3: CASSTTGLNTEAFF

V: TRBV6-1
J: TRBJ1-3
CDR3: CASSPGTAHSGNTIYF

V: TRBV6-5
J: TRBJ2-7
CDR3: CASSYDRDHLPMQYF

V: TRBV20-1
J: TRBJ2-3
CDR3: CSARGGAAFSTDTQYF

V: TRBV21-1
J: TRBJ1-1
CDR3: CASSKGKAFF

V: TRBV19
J: TRBJ2-2
CDR3: CASSIDRAGAGELFF

V: TRBV18
J: TRBJ2-1
CDR3: CASSPPNGAGDEQFF

V: TRBV7-6
J: TRBJ1-6
CDR3: CASSSIGQGINSPLHF

V: TRBV20-1
J: TRBJ1-1
CDR3: CSARGTGGLGDTEAFF

V: TRBV19
J: TRBJ1-5
CDR3: CASSIFTASANQPQHF

V: TRBV20-1
J: TRBJ2-2
CDR3: CSASRNTGELFF

V: TRBV27
J: TRBJ2-1
CDR3: CASSSPGRINEQFF

V: TRBV20-1
J: TRBJ1-4
CDR3: CSGTRDEKLFF

V: TRBV6-1
J: TRBJ1-5
CDR3: CASKATGQGGDQPQHF

V: TRBV3-1
J: TRBJ1-6
CDR3: CASSQARTGVDSPLHF